This T cell receptor beta chain was documented in a study of naive and memory T cell subsets (dated by TCRdb to 2015 to 2018). About the investigation overall: An open-source, UMI-based TCR alpha and beta sequencing pipeline was applied to sorted naive and memory peripheral blood T cell subsets. RNA was DNase-treated and reverse transcribed with TCR constant-region primers, mostly using SuperScript III. The results of the functional CMV T cell responses matched the IgG serology results in every case. Broad study findings and their caveats: RNA-based TCR counts may be affected by expression changes linked to T cell activation and differentiation. Once error correction was done, more than 90% of naive TCR sequences showed up just once, which made the naive abundance distributions much steeper than those of the memory subsets. The repertoire findings for the naive and memory subsets could not be validated, as no ground truth was available. A clonotype was defined as a single alpha or beta chain sequence rather than as a paired alpha/beta receptor. TCR abundance followed a power law whose exponent differed between naive and memory subsets but was consistent across the three individuals. In both CD4 and CD8 cells, the Gini index increased while Shannon and inverse Simpson diversity decreased from naive through CM, EM and EMRA.

From the second PCR step on, the TCR alpha and beta chain libraries were amplified in separate reactions. Donor CMV status was determined by IFNgamma production from CD4+ T cells after overnight stimulation of fresh PBMCs with CMV viral lysate. Using Miltenyi beads, CD4 T cells were first positively selected, and CD8 T cells were then positively selected from the CD4-negative fraction. Cells stained for CD3, CD4, CD8, CD45RA, CD27 and a live/dead dye were sorted on a BD Aria II into four subsets by CD45RA and CD27. For sorting, CD45RA-CD27- cells were defined as effector memory cells, while CD45RA+CD27- cells were defined as EMRA cells. Blood came from a few healthy volunteers, each fractionated into CD4 and CD8 T cells and then into four differentiation subsets. Roughly 0.11 L of peripheral blood was collected from each donor, and PBMC were isolated by Ficoll-Paque PLUS density-gradient centrifugation. Sorted cells were lysed in RLT buffer, after which RNA was extracted using a Qiagen RNeasy kit and stored at -80 degrees C.

This clonotype has a count of ten or more. Its antigen remains unidentified. Per-base quality was not reported, and no clone a single base away is much larger than it. The CDR3 contains 12 residues, cysteine and phenylalanine counted. Kept here is only the CDR3 DNA, which spans 36 bases and is read in frame from base 1. In the germline V gene, CDR1 corresponds to ENHRY and CDR2 to SYGVKD. From V the trimming removes 8 bases and from J it removes 6 bases, while the gene matches leave 5 bases of the junction unaccounted for. Libraries were constructed by UMI-ligation and nested PCR. The beta constant-region primer consisted of an equimolar mixture of two oligonucleotides that together covered TRBC1 and TRBC2. T4 RNA ligase 1 ligated a single-stranded oligonucleotide carrying the SP2 primer and a 12-nucleotide UMI to the cDNA 3' end. The ligated cDNA went through four rounds of PCR with nested alpha and beta constant-region primers together with the SP2 primer. The ligation reaction was incubated at 16°C for 20-24 hours. To avoid over-amplification, PCR2 was usually performed as a SYBR Green qPCR and halted once a predetermined threshold was reached. All purifications after the first were performed with Agencourt AMPure XP magnetic beads. Library quantification was done by Qubit, followed by a TapeStation check on which the main peak was expected at around 650 bp. Pooled libraries were sequenced on an Illumina MiSeq with v2 2x251 paired-end kits, typically giving roughly 0.95-2.3 million reads per sample. Each sample's library went into the pool at roughly 4 nM, and roughly 5-7.5% PhiX was added to help with cluster recognition. Concerning the study's data processing: V and J genes were assigned to Demultiplexor-processed FASTQ reads by Decombinator through tag matching, with a single base-pair mismatch being allowed. Collapsinator used UMIs to correct both sequencing errors and frequency errors arising from PCR heterogeneity. CDR3Translator translated TCRs and extracted CDR3s from the conserved cysteine to the FGXG phenylalanine, flagging non-productive sequences. Gini, Shannon entropy and inverse Simpson indices were calculated on repertoires subsampled to equal numbers of UMI-defined TCRs. Clonotype abundance distributions were fitted to a power law by maximum likelihood within the linear range. For one naive CD8 sample, the pipeline and MIGEC produced similar UMI counts, unique TCR numbers and clonal distributions. Repertoires were searched for around 8,000 CMV-associated CDR3 sequences compiled from VDJdb and a published dataset. Through fastp at Q25 and MiXCR, TCRdb rebuilt clones from the public reads, retaining in-frame beta chains. Rows with a matching CDR3 protein are joined into one entry that keeps the most common DNA and genes. The V and J calls and clone size are TCRdb's, not the authors'. The sample table shows 25,000 to 30,000 distinct CDR3 sequences, and over 8.5% are seen once. The top ten clonotypes cover roughly 18% of the sample.

The sample consisted of effector memory CD4+ T cells from blood. The intended sense of this specimen's cell subset or site label: effector memory, CD45RA- CD27-. The chain joins TRBV10-3 to TRBJ2-7, with 9 middle bases fitting TRBD2. The source of this sequence is a human donor in good health. The CDR3 corresponds to CAIGGGRGEQYF. The nucleotide sequence is given as TGTGCCATCGGGGGCGGGAGGGGCGAGCAGTACTTC.